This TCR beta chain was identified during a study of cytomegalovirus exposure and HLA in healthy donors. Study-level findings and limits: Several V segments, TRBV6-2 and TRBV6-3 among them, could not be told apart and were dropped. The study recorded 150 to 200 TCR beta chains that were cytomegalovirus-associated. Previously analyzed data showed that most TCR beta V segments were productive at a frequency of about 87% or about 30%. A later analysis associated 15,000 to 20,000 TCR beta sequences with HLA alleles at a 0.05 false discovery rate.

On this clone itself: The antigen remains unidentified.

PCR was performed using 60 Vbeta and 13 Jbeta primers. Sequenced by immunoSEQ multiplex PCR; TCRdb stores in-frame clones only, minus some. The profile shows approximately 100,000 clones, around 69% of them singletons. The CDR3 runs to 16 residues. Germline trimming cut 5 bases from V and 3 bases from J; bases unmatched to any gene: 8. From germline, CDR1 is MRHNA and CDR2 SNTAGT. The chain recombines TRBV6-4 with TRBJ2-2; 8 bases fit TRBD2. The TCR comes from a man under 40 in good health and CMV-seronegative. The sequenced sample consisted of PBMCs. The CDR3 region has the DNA TGTGCCAGCAGTCGATCAGACGGGAGGGACACCGGGGAGCTGTTTTTT. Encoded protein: CASSRSDGRDTGELFF.